This is a list of T cell receptor beta chains from one sample in a study of spatial heterogeneity in lung cancer. TCRdb analysed the 5' RACE reads with MiXCR anew, one entry per CDR3 protein. The sample has fewer than 55,000 distinct CDR3 sequences, 7.4% seen once. The sample was PBMCs, taken at follow-up. These receptors were obtained from a female donor with early-stage non-small cell lung cancer. Both conserved end residues are part of each CDR3. Each record gives: CDR3 protein, CDR3 DNA, J gene, V gene, CDR3 length, clone size, D gene. D genes are given only for firm matches. Size is stated for part of the rows, as once, few or many counts, or as a class when the clone is expanded.

CDR3: CASTKTGTNEKLFF
DNA: TGTGCCAGCACCAAGACAGGGACTAATGAAAAACTGTTTTTT
J: TRBJ1-4
V: TRBV28
length: 14
size: many
D: TRBD1

CDR3: CSARPPTSGAPSTDTQYF
DNA: TGCAGTGCTAGACCCCCAACTAGCGGGGCCCCTAGCACAGATACGCAGTATTTT
J: TRBJ2-3
V: TRBV20-1
length: 18
size: many
D: TRBD2

CDR3: CASSLAPGGPNEQFF
DNA: TGTGCCAGCAGCTTGGCCCCGGGGGGGCCGAATGAGCAGTTCTTC
J: TRBJ2-1
V: TRBV7-3
length: 15
size: few
D: TRBD2

CDR3: CASSVDPQTGAYGYTF
DNA: TGTGCCAGCAGCGTAGATCCTCAAACAGGGGCCTATGGCTACACCTTC
J: TRBJ1-2
V: TRBV9
length: 16
size: many
D: TRBD1

CDR3: CSARGSAGFILAFF
DNA: TGCAGTGCTAGAGGAAGCGCAGGATTTATATTAGCTTTCTTT
J: TRBJ1-1
V: TRBV20-1
length: 14
size: many
D: .

CDR3: CSASRGLAYANQETQYF
DNA: TGCAGTGCTAGTAGAGGGTTAGCGTACGCGAACCAAGAGACCCAGTACTTC
J: TRBJ2-5
V: TRBV20-1
length: 17
size: many
D: .

CDR3: CASSLGTSLSTQYF
DNA: TGTGCCAGCAGCTTAGGGACTAGCCTTTCGACCCAGTACTTC
J: TRBJ2-5
V: TRBV11-2
length: 14
size: few
D: TRBD2

CDR3: CSPFRNTEAFF
DNA: TGCAGTCCGTTCCGGAACACTGAAGCTTTCTTT
J: TRBJ1-1
V: TRBV20-1
length: 11
size: .
D: .

CDR3: CAIQGTGETQYF
DNA: TGTGCCATACAGGGGACGGGGGAGACCCAGTACTTC
J: TRBJ2-5
V: TRBV10-3
length: 12
size: many
D: TRBD1

CDR3: CSGRGTEAFF
DNA: TGCAGCGGGAGGGGGACTGAAGCTTTCTTT
J: TRBJ1-1
V: TRBV29-1
length: 10
size: .
D: .

CDR3: CASRAQTRNTGELFF
DNA: TGTGCCAGCAGAGCTCAGACAAGGAACACCGGGGAGCTGTTTTTT
J: TRBJ2-2
V: TRBV7-9
length: 15
size: few
D: .

CDR3: CSVEDPVYGYTF
DNA: TGCAGCGTTGAAGATCCCGTCTATGGCTACACCTTC
J: TRBJ1-2
V: TRBV29-1
length: 12
size: many
D: .

CDR3: CASSLRPGSGYEQYF
DNA: TGTGCCAGCAGTCTCCGCCCGGGCTCGGGCTACGAGCAGTACTTC
J: TRBJ2-7
V: TRBV12-3/TRBV12-4
length: 15
size: .
D: .

CDR3: CSVAPGLGAGELFF
DNA: TGCAGCGTCGCGCCGGGACTAGGGGCCGGGGAGCTGTTTTTT
J: TRBJ2-2
V: TRBV29-1
length: 14
size: many
D: TRBD2